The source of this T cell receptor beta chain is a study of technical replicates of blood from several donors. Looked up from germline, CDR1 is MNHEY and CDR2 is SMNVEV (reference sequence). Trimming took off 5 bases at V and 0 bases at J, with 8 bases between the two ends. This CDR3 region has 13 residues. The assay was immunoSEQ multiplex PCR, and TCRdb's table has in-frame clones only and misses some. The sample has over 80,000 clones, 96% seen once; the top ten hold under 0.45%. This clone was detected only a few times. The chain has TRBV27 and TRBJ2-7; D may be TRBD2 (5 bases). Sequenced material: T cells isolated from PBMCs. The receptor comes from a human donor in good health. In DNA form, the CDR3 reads TGTGCCAGCAGTCCAGGAGGCTCCTACGAGCAGTACTTC. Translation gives CASSPGGSYEQYF.